The clone carrying this T cell receptor beta chain was observed a single time. The antigen is unknown. The sample originates from a study of CD8 T cells in ankylosing spondylitis. The study's findings and limits: In reactive arthritis synovial fluid and blood, some motif variants had been reported before. One TCR beta motif, made up of roughly eight highly homologous variants, appeared characteristic of ankylosing spondylitis blood.

V dropped 4 bases and J dropped 4 bases, with 7 bases sitting between them. CDR3 length: 13 amino acids. The V gene's germline CDR1 is LGHNA and CDR2 YSLEER. Generation of TCR beta libraries employed quantitative 5'-RACE incorporating molecular barcodes. TCRdb analysed the 5' RACE reads with MiXCR anew, one entry per CDR3 protein. The sample lists roughly 40,000 distinct CDR3 sequences, approximately 17% occurring once. Sequencing was performed on blood. The chain employs TRBV4-3 and TRBJ1-4; TRBD1 might be the D (5 bases). This sequence originates from a male donor with ankylosing spondylitis or in good health (not recorded which). CDR3 nucleotide sequence: TGCGCCAGCAGCCGACAGTATAATGAAAAACTGTTTTTT. This translates into CASSRQYNEKLFF.